These 3 T cell receptor beta chains were sequenced from one sample in a study of blood T cell repertoires in COVID-19. Clones were read by immunoSEQ multiplex PCR, and TCRdb kept only the in-frame ones, dropping some. The data contain 100,000 to 130,000 clones, around 89% of them singletons. Sequencing used peripheral blood. These receptors were obtained from a man between 40 and 49 years old with active or convalescent COVID-19.

The J gene is TRBJ1-4, the V gene TRBV5-1; D is possibly TRBD1 (6 bases). Trimming left V 2 bases short and J 2 bases short, with 16 bases between. This CDR3 has 17 amino acids. The germline CDR1 and CDR2 sequences are SGHRS and YFSETQ. The CDR3 nucleotides are TGCGCCAGCAGCTTATTCTCGGGGGGGCTCACTAATGAAAAACTGTTTTTT. Its protein product is CASSLFSGGLTNEKLFF.

V and J are TRBV6-5 and TRBJ1-5; weak D call: TRBD1 (5 bases). The CDR3 consists of 15 residues. The ends were cut back, 8 bases at V and 4 bases at J, with 18 bases in the middle. The germline gives CDR1 MNHEY, CDR2 SVGAGI. In DNA, the CDR3 is TGTGCCAGCGGAACTCAGGGATTAGGTAATCAGCCCCAGCATTTT. This gives the protein CASGTQGLGNQPQHF.

The V call is TRBV30, the J call TRBJ1-3; D not resolved. The V gene's germline CDR1 is GTSNPN and CDR2 SVGIG (reference sequence). Deletions cut 7 bases from V and 0 bases from J, with 7 bases between. This CDR3 is 12 amino acids long. The CDR3, as DNA: TGTGCCTCCTCGGGCTCTGGAAACACCATATATTTT. It translates to CASSGSGNTIYF.